This T cell receptor beta chain came from a study of blood T cell repertoires in COVID-19. The wider study: The study drew acute and convalescent COVID-19 samples from the United States, Italy and Spain. The analysed material was cDNA or gDNA that came from T cells, B-cell-depleted T cells, or PBMCs.

Authors' analysis steps: Researchers report that nucleated cell counts were estimated from reference gene primer amplification. Assay: immunoSEQ multiplex PCR; the TCRdb copy retains only in-frame clones and omits some. The D gene and trimming were derived from the DNA, and the V and J assignments and clone size from that table. The top ten clones hold approximately 20% of a sample with 50,000 to 70,000 clones, about 80% of them seen once. CDR3 size: 15 residues. The germline V gene encodes CDR1 MNHEY and CDR2 SMNVEV (reference sequence). V gave up 5 bases and J gave up 6 bases; unmatched junction bases: 6.

The sequenced sample consisted of peripheral blood. This chain uses TRBV27 with TRBJ2-1, with TRBD2 identical over 11 bases. The clonotype comes from a man in his forties or fifties with active or convalescent COVID-19. This CDR3 reads CASSLGTSGINEQFF. CDR3 in DNA: TGTGCCAGCAGTCTCGGGACTAGCGGTATCAATGAGCAGTTCTTC.